The clone carrying this T cell receptor (beta chain) was found a few times. The CDR3 loop spans 16 amino acids. After removal of 5 bases from V and 2 bases from J, the junction contained 3 bases not matched to a gene. Germline V CDR1 and CDR2: SGHTA, FQGNSA. Using its own MiXCR run on the RT-PCR reads, TCRdb lists one record per CDR3 protein. The sample lists 390,000 or so distinct CDR3 sequences; 16% were seen once. The entry originates in a study of patients and donors after allogeneic stem cell transplantation. The material sequenced was blood, either unsorted or a sorted T cell fraction (not recorded which). The sequence came from a human donor who was either an allogeneic HSCT recipient or a stem cell or donor lymphocyte infusion donor (not recorded which). It is not recorded whose cells these are; they may come from a transplant donor. The chain joins TRBV7-2 to TRBJ2-2, with 12 bases that match TRBD1. The CDR3 loop reads CASSKGQGANTGELFF. The CDR3 coding sequence is TGTGCCAGCAGCAAGGGACAGGGGGCCAACACCGGGGAGCTGTTTTTT.